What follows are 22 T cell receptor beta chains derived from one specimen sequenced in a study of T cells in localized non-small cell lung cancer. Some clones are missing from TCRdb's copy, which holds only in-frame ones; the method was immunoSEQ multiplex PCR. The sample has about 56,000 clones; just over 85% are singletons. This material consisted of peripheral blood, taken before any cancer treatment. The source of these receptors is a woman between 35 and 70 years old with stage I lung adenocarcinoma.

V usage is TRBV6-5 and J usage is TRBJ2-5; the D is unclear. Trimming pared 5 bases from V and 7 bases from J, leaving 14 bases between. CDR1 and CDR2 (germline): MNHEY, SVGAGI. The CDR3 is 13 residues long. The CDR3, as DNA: TGTGCCAGCAGTAACGGCCAGTTAGGGACCCAGTACTTC. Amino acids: CASSNGQLGTQYF.

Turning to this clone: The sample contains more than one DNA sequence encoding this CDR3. CDR3 bases: TGCAGCGTTGTTGGGCAGGGGGTGGGGTCACCCCTCCACTTT. The encoded protein is CSVVGQGVGSPLHF. The chain has TRBV29-1 and TRBJ1-6; 7 bases are shared with TRBD1. Trimming removed 4 bases from V and 10 bases from J; junction bases left unmatched: 10. CDR1 is SQVTM, CDR2 ANQGSEA, per germline. The CDR3 contains 14 residues.

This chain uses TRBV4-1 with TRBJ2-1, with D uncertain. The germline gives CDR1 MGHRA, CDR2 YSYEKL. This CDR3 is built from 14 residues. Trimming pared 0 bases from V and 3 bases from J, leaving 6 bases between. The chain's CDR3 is CASSQEPDYNEQFF. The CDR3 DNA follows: TGCGCCAGCAGCCAAGAACCCGACTACAATGAGCAGTTCTTC.

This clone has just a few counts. CDR3 in amino acids: CASSGSDNSPLHF. CDR3 in DNA: TGTGCCAGCAGTGGATCAGACAATTCACCCCTCCACTTT. This chain uses TRBV6-4 with TRBJ1-6; D call uncertain. The CDR3 length is 13 residues. Germline V CDR1 and CDR2: MRHNA, SNTAGT. V was pared by 4 bases and J by 7 bases, with 8 bases between.

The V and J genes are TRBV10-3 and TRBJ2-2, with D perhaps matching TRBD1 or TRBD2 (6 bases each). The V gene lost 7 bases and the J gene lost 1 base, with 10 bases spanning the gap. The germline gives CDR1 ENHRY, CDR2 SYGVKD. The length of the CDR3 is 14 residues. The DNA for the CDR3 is TGTGCCATCACGGGGGCCGGGAACACCGGGGAGCTGTTTTTT. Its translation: CAITGAGNTGELFF.

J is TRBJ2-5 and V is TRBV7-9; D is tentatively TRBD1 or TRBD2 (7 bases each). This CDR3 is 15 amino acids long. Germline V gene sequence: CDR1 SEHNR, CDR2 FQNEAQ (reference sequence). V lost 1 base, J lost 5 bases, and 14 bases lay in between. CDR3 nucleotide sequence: TGTGCCAGCAGCTTAGGGAACAGGGGAGGGGAGACCCAGTACTTC. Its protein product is CASSLGNRGGETQYF.

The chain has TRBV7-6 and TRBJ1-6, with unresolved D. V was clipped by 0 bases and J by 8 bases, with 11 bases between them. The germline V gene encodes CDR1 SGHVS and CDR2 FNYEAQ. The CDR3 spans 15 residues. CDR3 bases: TGTGCCAGCAGCTTAGCCTCGGGGTATGATTCACCCCTCCACTTT. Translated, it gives CASSLASGYDSPLHF.

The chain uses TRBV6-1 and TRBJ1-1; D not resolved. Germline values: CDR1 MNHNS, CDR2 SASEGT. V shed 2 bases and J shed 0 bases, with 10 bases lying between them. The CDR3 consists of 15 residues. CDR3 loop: CASSEIWGVNTEAFF. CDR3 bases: TGTGCCAGCAGTGAAATCTGGGGTGTGAACACTGAAGCTTTCTTT.

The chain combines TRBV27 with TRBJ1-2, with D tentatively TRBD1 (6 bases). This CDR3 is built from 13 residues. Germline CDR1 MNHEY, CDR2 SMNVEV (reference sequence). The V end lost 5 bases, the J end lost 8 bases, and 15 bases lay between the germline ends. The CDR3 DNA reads TGTGCCAGCAGTGCCGGGACATTTGGCGGCTACACCTTC. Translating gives CASSAGTFGGYTF.

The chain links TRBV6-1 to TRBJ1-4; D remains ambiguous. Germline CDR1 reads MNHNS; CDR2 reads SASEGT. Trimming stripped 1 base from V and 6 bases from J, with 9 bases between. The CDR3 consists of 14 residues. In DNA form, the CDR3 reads TGTGCCAGCAGTGAAGTACCAGGTGATGAAAAACTGTTTTTT. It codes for CASSEVPGDEKLFF.

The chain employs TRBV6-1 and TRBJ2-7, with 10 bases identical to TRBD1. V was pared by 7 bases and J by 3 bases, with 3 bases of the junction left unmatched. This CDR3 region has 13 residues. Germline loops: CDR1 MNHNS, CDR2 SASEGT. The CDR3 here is CASIRDRGYEQYF. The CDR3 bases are TGTGCCAGCATTAGGGACAGGGGCTACGAGCAGTACTTC.

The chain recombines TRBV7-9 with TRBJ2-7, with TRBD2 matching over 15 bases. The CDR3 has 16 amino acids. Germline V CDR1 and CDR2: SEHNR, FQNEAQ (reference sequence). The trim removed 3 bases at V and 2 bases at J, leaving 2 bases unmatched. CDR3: CASSLGLAGGAYEQYF. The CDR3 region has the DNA TGTGCCAGCAGCTTGGGACTAGCGGGGGGCGCCTACGAGCAGTACTTC.

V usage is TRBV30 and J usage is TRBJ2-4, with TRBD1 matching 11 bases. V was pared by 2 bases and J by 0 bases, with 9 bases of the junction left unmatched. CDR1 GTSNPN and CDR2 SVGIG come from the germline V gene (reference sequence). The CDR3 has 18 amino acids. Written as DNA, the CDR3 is TGTGCCTGGAGTAAATGGACAGGGGGCTACCAAGCCAAAAACATTCAGTACTTC. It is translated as CAWSKWTGGYQAKNIQYF. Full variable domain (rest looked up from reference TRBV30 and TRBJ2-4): SQTIHQWPATLVQPVGSPLSLECTVEGTSNPNLYWYRQAAGRGLQLLFYSVGIGQISSEVPQNLSASRPQDRQFILSSKKLLLSDSGFYLCAWSKWTGGYQAKNIQYFGAGTRLSVL.

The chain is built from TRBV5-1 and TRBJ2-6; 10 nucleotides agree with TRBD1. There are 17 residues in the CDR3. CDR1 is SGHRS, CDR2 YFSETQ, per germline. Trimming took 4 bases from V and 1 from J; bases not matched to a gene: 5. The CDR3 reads CASSHGTGASGANVLTF. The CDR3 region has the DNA TGCGCCAGCAGCCACGGGACAGGGGCTTCTGGGGCCAACGTCCTGACTTTC.

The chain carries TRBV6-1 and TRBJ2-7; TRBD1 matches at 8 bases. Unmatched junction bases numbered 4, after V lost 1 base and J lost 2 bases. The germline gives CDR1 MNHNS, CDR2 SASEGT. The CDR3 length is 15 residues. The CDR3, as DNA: TGTGCCAGCAGTGAAGGAGGGACAGGAACCTACGAGCAGTACTTC. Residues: CASSEGGTGTYEQYF.

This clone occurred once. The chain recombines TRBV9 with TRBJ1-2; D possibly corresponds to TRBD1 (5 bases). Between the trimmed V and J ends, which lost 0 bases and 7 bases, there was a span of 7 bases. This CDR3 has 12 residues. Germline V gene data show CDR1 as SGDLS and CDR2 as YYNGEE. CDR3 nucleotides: TGTGCCAGCAGCGTAGACCAGGGTGGCTACACCTTC. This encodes CASSVDQGGYTF.

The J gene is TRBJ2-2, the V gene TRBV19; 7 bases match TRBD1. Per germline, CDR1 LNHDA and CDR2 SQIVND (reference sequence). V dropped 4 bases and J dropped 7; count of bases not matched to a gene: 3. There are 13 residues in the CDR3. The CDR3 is CASSNRGGGELFF. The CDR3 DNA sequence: TGTGCCAGTAGTAACAGGGGTGGCGGGGAGCTGTTTTTT.

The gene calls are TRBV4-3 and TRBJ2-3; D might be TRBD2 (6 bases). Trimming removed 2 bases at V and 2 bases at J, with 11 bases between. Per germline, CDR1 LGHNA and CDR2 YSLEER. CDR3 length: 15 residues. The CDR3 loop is CASSQYSGNTDTQYF. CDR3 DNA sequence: TGCGCCAGCAGCCAATATAGCGGAAACACAGATACGCAGTATTTT.

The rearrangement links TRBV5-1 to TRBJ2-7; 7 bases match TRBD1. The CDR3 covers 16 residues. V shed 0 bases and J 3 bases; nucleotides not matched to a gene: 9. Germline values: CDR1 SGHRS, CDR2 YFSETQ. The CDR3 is CASSLGTMTGLYEQYF. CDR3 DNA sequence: TGCGCCAGCAGCTTGGGAACTATGACAGGGCTCTACGAGCAGTACTTC.

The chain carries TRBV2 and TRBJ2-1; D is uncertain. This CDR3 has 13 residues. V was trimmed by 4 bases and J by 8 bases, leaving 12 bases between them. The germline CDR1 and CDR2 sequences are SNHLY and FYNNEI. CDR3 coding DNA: TGTGCCAGCAGTGGAGTCTCCCCATATGAGCAGTTCTTC. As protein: CASSGVSPYEQFF.

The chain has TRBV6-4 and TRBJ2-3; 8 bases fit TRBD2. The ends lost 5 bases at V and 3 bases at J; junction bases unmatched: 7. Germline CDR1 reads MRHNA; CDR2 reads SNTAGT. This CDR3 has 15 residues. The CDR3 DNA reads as TGTGCCAGCAGTTCTCGGCGGGGGGCAACAGATACGCAGTATTTT. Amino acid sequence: CASSSRRGATDTQYF.

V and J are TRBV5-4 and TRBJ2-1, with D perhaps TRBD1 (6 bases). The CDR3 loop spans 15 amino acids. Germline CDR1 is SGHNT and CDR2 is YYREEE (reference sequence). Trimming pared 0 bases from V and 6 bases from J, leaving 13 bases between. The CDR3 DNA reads TGTGCCAGCAGCTTGGACACGCCCAGGGGCAATGAGCAGTTCTTC. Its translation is CASSLDTPRGNEQFF.